The present entry profiles one TCR beta chain with its context. Its antigen is still unknown. No much larger clone exists at a distance of one base, and base qualities are not known. The sample belongs to a study of T cells in localized non-small cell lung cancer (dated by TCRdb to 2018 to 2020). Describing the broader study: The study examined T cell repertoires in approximately 240 patients with early-stage NSCLC and compared tumors with uninvolved tumor-adjacent lungs. The mean age of the NSCLC patients was 60 to 85 years, with approximately 130 men and about a hundred women. The cohort consisted of approximately 240 treatment-naive NSCLC patients whose localized lung tumors had been resected.

At diagnosis, tumor, uninvolved tumor-adjacent lung and peripheral blood were collected and then preserved as a mix of FFPE and fresh-frozen material. Blood samples were analyzed as peripheral blood mononuclear cells for TCR repertoire profiling. TCR beta CDR3 regions were sequenced from DNA using the immunoSEQ Assay. Per the source publication's procedure: T cell density was computed as TCR beta template counts normalized to usable DNA estimated by amplifying housekeeping genes. Richness was estimated using the preseqR package, with extrapolation to 400,000 templates for PBMC samples and to 120,000 templates for tissue samples. Clonality was calculated as one minus Pielou's evenness. Tissue-enriched TCRs were identified through differential abundance testing performed on productive amino-acid clonotypes, with a minimum total count of 5 and an alpha of 0.1. The Jaccard Index and the Morisita Overlap Index were used to quantify repertoire overlap between compartments. GLIPH grouped TCR beta CDR3s together with public tetramer-defined viral CDR3s, and a viral motif had to include at least three viral sequences and also show V-gene enrichment. Entries here come from immuneACCESS through TCRdb and include only in-frame sequences with V and J called. Some clones fail to appear in such tables; in the studies checked, an unresolved V gene covers under half of the shortfall, and the cause of the remainder is unknown. Clone size and the V and J calls come from that table; the DNA yielded D and trimming. For this sample there are 75,000 to 95,000 clones; roughly 80% appear just once. The ten largest clones add up to roughly 19% of the sample.

The paper's findings and limits, for the study overall: Uninvolved tumor-adjacent lung showed the highest T cell clonality, higher than tumor, which suggests more focused antigenic responses in the adjacent lung. Because the study design was exploratory, TCR variables were selected using unadjusted p-values without false-discovery rate correction. Of the top 100 tumor clones, a median of around 57 were detected in paired uninvolved adjacent lung; roughly 26 were also among that lung's top 100. Longer overall survival was associated with higher T cell density in blood, whereas shorter survival was associated with higher clonality in adjacent lung. Multi-region tumor sequencing was not performed, so intratumor heterogeneity could not be excluded.

The starting material was PBMCs, obtained before any cancer treatment. This TCR was recovered from a man between 40 and 70 years old with stage II squamous cell lung carcinoma.

The CDR3 region: CASSFRGELGYEQYF. The base sequence is TGTGCCAGCAGTTTCCGCGGAGAGCTGGGCTACGAGCAGTACTTC. The V gene is TRBV28 and the J gene is TRBJ2-7; the D gene remains uncertain. CDR1 and CDR2 are read off the germline V gene as MDHEN and SYDVKM. Trimming removed 3 bases from V and 3 bases from J, leaving 15 bases between the germline ends. The CDR3 goes from the cysteine to the phenylalanine over 15 residues. The retained sequence is limited to the CDR3, 45 bases, with the frame set at the first base.